The source of this TCR beta chain is a study of precursors of human CD4 cytotoxic T cells (dated by TCRdb to between 2017 and 2018). Background on the whole study: In total, around 15 donors contributed CD4+ memory subsets to the bulk TCR-seq analysis. Sequences for both the TCRalpha and TCRbeta chains came out of the TCR-seq analysis of some 14 donors (table S7).

Bulk UMI-based TCR sequencing was performed on four sorted CD4+ memory subsets (TCM, TEM, IL-7Rhigh TEMRA, IL-7R- TEMRA) to test a precursor-effector relationship among CD4 cytotoxic T cells. The cells came from peripheral blood mononuclear cells that had been isolated from human blood. There are a few counts of this clonotype. The clone's antigen remains unknown. Base qualities are not at hand, and no much larger clone is one base apart. Sequenced using an Illumina MiSeq. Per the authors' processing: The Shannon-Wiener index, calculated in VDJtools, was used to measure repertoire diversity. A TCRbeta clonotype was considered expanded if its clonotype frequency was 3 or more. Starting from the raw public reads, TCRdb applied fastp trimming at Q25, assembled clones with MiXCR and retained in-frame beta chains. Each entry is one CDR3 protein sequence, shown with its most common DNA and genes. The V and J calls follow TCRdb's processing rather than the paper's. A total of around 470 distinct CDR3 sequences appear in this sample, 15% to 20% of them only once. The ten largest clones take up 15% to 20% of the sample.

What the authors observed across the whole study: According to the authors, a human observational design cannot definitively establish the direction of differentiation between precursor and effector cells. Some bulk TCR-seq comparisons included only 13 of the 14 donors, suggesting not every subset was available for every donor. Expanded effector clonotypes made up a larger fraction of IL-7Rhigh TEMRA clonotypes than of TEM or TCM clonotypes. More restricted TCR repertoires, with lower diversity and more expanded clonotypes, were shown by IL-7Rhigh and IL-7R- TEMRA subsets than by TCM and TEM subsets.

Trimming at the junction amounts to 8 bases on V and 3 bases on J, and the germline ends lie 11 bases apart. The CDR3 runs 11 amino acids, cysteine and phenylalanine included. Kept here is only the CDR3 DNA, which spans 33 bases and is read in frame from base 1. CDR1 and CDR2 were assigned from the germline V gene as SQVTM and ANQGSEA. Sequencing input: memory CD4+ T cells from blood (PBMCs). The chain is made from TRBV29-1 and TRBJ2-7, with no D gene named confidently. This sequence originates from a human donor in good health. DNA sequence: TGCAGCTTCCGGACCAACTACGAGCAGTACTTC. The translation is CSFRTNYEQYF.